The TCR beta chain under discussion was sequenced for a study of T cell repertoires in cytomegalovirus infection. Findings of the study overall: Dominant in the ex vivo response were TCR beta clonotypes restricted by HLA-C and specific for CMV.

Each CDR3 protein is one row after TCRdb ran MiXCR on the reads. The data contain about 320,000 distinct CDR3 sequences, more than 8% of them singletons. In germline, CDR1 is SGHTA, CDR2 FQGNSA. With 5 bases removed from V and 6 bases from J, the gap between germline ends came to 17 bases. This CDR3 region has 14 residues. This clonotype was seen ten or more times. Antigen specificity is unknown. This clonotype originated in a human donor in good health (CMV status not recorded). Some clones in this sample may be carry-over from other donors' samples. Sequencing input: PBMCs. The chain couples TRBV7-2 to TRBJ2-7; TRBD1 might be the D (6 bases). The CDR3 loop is CASSGRGQLGEQYF. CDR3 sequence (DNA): TGTGCCAGCAGCGGAAGAGGACAGCTGGGCGAGCAGTACTTC.